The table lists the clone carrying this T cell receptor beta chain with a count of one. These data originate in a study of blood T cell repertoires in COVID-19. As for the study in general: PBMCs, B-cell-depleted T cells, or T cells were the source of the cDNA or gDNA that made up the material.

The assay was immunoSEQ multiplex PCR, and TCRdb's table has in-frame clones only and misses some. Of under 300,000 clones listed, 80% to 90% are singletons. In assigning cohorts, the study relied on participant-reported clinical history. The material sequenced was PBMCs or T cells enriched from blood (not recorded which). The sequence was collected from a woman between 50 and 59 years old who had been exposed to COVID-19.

CDR3 sequence: CASSSTGRGNTEAFF. CDR3 DNA sequence: TGCGCCAGCAGCTCGACAGGGCGGGGGAACACTGAAGCTTTCTTT. V and J are TRBV5-1 and TRBJ1-1, with 7 bases fitting TRBD1. The J segment lost 1 base and the V segment lost 3 bases, leaving 6 bases of the junction unmatched. Per germline, CDR1 SGHRS and CDR2 YFSETQ. The CDR3 is made up of 15 amino acids. Using reference TRBV5-1 and TRBJ1-1 for the parts outside the CDR3, the full variable domain is KAGVTQTPRYLIKTRGQQVTLSCSPISGHRSVSWYQQTPGQGLQFLFEYFSETQRNKGNFPGRFSGRQFSNSRSEMNVSTLELGDSALYLCASSSTGRGNTEAFFGQGTRLTVV.